This is a list of T cell receptor beta chains from one sample in a study of Graves' ophthalmopathy and Graves' hyperthyroidism. TCRdb redid the calling of the multiplex PCR reads with MiXCR, one entry per CDR3 protein. The sample has 350,000 to 450,000 distinct CDR3 sequences, approximately 16% seen once. Sequencing was performed on peripheral blood. These receptors were obtained from a woman younger than 30 with Graves' ophthalmopathy. Both conserved end residues are part of each CDR3. The D gene is left open where the match is weak. Expanded clones get a size class; other rows say once, few or many, or leave the size out.

many	-	TRBV28	TRBJ1-1	CASTRRLNTEAFF	TGTGCCAGCACACGACGGTTGAACACTGAAGCTTTCTTT
many	-	TRBV19	TRBJ1-3	CASTHPRFSGNTIYF	TGTGCCAGTACCCATCCTCGATTCTCTGGAAACACCATATATTTT
many	TRBD1	TRBV18	TRBJ2-7	CASSPEDRVGVNEQYF	TGTGCCAGCTCACCGGAGGACAGGGTGGGTGTAAACGAGCAGTACTTC
few	TRBD2	TRBV2	TRBJ2-7	CASSVSGRPTYEQYF	TGTGCCAGCAGTGTTAGCGGGAGGCCCACTTACGAGCAGTACTTC
many	-	TRBV28	TRBJ2-5	CASSSGRQETQYF	TGTGCCAGCAGCTCGGGACGCCAAGAGACCCAGTACTTC
many	-	TRBV11-2	TRBJ1-5	CASSLRVGGEANQPQHF	TGTGCCAGCAGCCTCCGGGTCGGGGGCGAAGCCAATCAGCCCCAGCATTTT
many	-	TRBV20-1	TRBJ1-1	CSARGTEAFF	TGCAGTGCTAGGGGAACTGAAGCTTTCTTT
many	-	TRBV20-1	TRBJ1-1	CSAGRANEMTEAFF	TGCAGTGCTGGGCGGGCAAACGAGATGACTGAAGCTTTCTTT
many	-	TRBV24-1	TRBJ1-5	CATSANPGGGNQPQHF	TGTGCCACCAGTGCCAATCCGGGAGGGGGCAATCAGCCCCAGCATTTT
many	-	TRBV2	TRBJ1-5	CASSEGGQISNQPQHF	TGTGCCAGCAGTGAAGGAGGACAAATTAGCAATCAGCCCCAGCATTTT
-	-	TRBV15	TRBJ2-7	CATSRGDSYEQYF	TGTGCCACCAGCAGGGGTGACTCTTACGAGCAGTACTTC
many	TRBD1	TRBV10-3	TRBJ1-3	CAIRTGSGNTIYF	TGTGCCATCAGGACAGGGTCTGGAAACACCATATATTTT
many	-	TRBV9	TRBJ1-1	CASSASGVEAFF	TGTGCCAGCAGCGCCTCAGGGGTGGAGGCTTTCTTT
many	-	TRBV28	TRBJ2-3	CASSLMDTDTQYF	TGTGCCAGCAGTTTAATGGACACAGATACGCAGTATTTT
many	-	TRBV20-1	TRBJ1-1	CSARDLYTEAFF	TGCAGTGCTAGGGACTTATACACTGAAGCTTTCTTT
many	-	TRBV28	TRBJ1-1	CASSLSAPEAFF	TGTGCCAGCAGTTTATCAGCCCCTGAAGCTTTCTTT
many	TRBD1	TRBV24-1	TRBJ2-5	CATSDPDREETQYF	TGTGCCACCAGTGATCCGGACAGGGAAGAGACCCAGTACTTC
many	TRBD1	TRBV29-1	TRBJ1-2	CSVEGQPDGYTF	TGCAGCGTTGAGGGACAGCCTGATGGCTACACCTTC
many	TRBD1	TRBV6-2/TRBV6-3	TRBJ1-5	CASPMYRGSCNQPQHF	TGTGCCAGCCCGATGTACAGGGGATCGTGCAATCAGCCCCAGCATTTT
many	TRBD1	TRBV20-1	TRBJ1-5	CSAGQGLNQPQHF	TGCAGTGCTGGACAGGGGCTGAATCAGCCCCAGCATTTT
many	-	TRBV7-3	TRBJ1-6	CASRGGDSPLHF	TGTGCCAGTAGGGGGGGGGATTCACCCCTCCACTTT
many	-	TRBV6-1	TRBJ2-6	CASTTEANVLTF	TGTGCCAGCACGACAGAAGCCAACGTCCTGACTTTC
many	-	TRBV28	TRBJ2-7	CASSATYSGSTEYF	TGTGCCAGCAGTGCCACCTACAGCGGATCGACCGAGTACTTC
-	-	TRBV11-3	TRBJ1-6	CASSLVTSLNSPLHF	TGTGCCAGCAGCTTAGTAACAAGCCTCAATTCACCCCTCCACTTT
many	TRBD1	TRBV7-9	TRBJ2-5	CASSWTGGKGETQYF	TGTGCCAGCAGCTGGACAGGGGGCAAGGGAGAGACCCAGTACTTC
-	-	TRBV7-8	TRBJ2-5	CASSLRGASAQETQYF	TGTGCCAGCAGCTTAAGGGGGGCTTCTGCCCAAGAGACCCAGTACTTC
many	-	TRBV7-2	TRBJ1-3	CASSLGPGTGNTIYF	TGTGCCAGCAGCTTAGGGCCAGGGACGGGAAACACCATATATTTT
-	-	TRBV7-8	TRBJ2-2	CASSSPRQGPNTGELFF	TGTGCCAGCAGCTCGCCCCGCCAGGGGCCTAACACCGGGGAGCTGTTTTTT
many	TRBD1	TRBV6-4	TRBJ2-2	CASSGTGDTGELFF	TGTGCCAGCAGTGGGACAGGGGACACCGGGGAGCTGTTTTTT
many	-	TRBV7-2	TRBJ1-5	CASSQEGRPQHF	TGTGCCAGCAGCCAAGAGGGCAGGCCCCAGCATTTT
-	TRBD1	TRBV6-1	TRBJ2-5	CASRDRGTQETQYF	TGTGCCAGCAGAGACAGGGGAACCCAAGAGACCCAGTACTTC
many	-	TRBV2	TRBJ1-1	CASIAREGYTEAFF	TGTGCCAGCATAGCCAGAGAGGGGTACACTGAAGCTTTCTTT
many	-	TRBV3-1	TRBJ1-1	CASSRRDTEAFF	TGTGCCAGCAGCCGTAGGGACACTGAAGCTTTCTTT
many	TRBD1	TRBV30	TRBJ1-2	CAWTGQAINYGYTF	TGTGCCTGGACCGGACAGGCGATCAACTATGGCTACACCTTC
once	TRBD1	TRBV12-3/TRBV12-4	TRBJ2-2	CASSRTGASTGELFF	TGTGCCAGCAGTCGAACAGGGGCCTCCACCGGGGAGCTGTTTTTT